This paragraph covers one TCR beta chain sequence. Its antigen is undetermined. TCRdb fed the RACE reads into MiXCR, producing one record per CDR3 protein. This table holds around 350,000 distinct CDR3 sequences, 5.5% found once. Trimming removed 0 bases at V and 7 bases at J, with 6 bases between. The germline gives CDR1 MNHEY, CDR2 SMNVEV (reference sequence). The CDR3 contains 13 residues. These data come from a study of human T cells and chemical hapten exposure. The wider study: Sensitization involved placing 2% DPC onto a roughly 2 cm by roughly 2 cm region of upper inner arm skin. Patients, chiefly female, had alopecia areata, totalis or universalis.

Broader study findings: Expanded TCR counts at PT1 went up together with patch test score, a positive correlation.

Stated time point: pre-sensitization, week 0. Treatment given: therapeutic diphenylcyclopropenone sensitization with weekly scalp DPC. The rearrangement uses TRBV27 and TRBJ2-2; D is ambiguous. This receptor was obtained from a woman aged 18-29 years with alopecia areata. Some clones in this sample may be carry-over from other donors' samples. The specimen comprised whole blood, sampled in connection with sensitization to the hapten diphenylcyclopropenone (DPC). The CDR3 reads CASSLSLVGELFF. CDR3 nucleotide sequence: TGTGCCAGCAGTTTATCCTTAGTCGGGGAGCTGTTTTTT.